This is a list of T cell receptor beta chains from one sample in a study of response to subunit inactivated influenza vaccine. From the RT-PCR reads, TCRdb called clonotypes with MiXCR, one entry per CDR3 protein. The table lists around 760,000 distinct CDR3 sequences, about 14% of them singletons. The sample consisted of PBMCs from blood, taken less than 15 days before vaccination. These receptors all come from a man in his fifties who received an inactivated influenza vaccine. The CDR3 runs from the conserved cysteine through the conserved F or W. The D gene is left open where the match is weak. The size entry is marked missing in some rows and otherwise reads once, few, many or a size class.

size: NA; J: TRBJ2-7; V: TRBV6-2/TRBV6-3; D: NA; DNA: TGTGCCAGCAGTTACTCCGGCGTGGGGGCTCACTACGAGCAGTACTTC; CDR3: CASSYSGVGAHYEQYF
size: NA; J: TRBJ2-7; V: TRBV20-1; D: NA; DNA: TGCAGTGCTAGGGCCGGCGTCTACGAGCAGTACTTC; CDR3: CSARAGVYEQYF
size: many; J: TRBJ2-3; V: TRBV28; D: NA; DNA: TGTGCCAGCAGGGGGATATACTCACCGTCCACAGATACGCAGTATTTT; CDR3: CASRGIYSPSTDTQYF
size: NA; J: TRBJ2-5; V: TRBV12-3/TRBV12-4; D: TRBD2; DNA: TGTGCCAGCAGTTTAGTGAAGCGGGGGGTGCAAGAGACCCAGTACTTC; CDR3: CASSLVKRGVQETQYF
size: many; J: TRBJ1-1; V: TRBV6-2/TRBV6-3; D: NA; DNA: TGTGCCAGCAGTTACGACACTGAAGCTTTCTTT; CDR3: CASSYDTEAFF
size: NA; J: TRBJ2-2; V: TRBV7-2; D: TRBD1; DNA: TGTGCCAGCAGTTCCGACAGGGCTTGGAGGGGGGAGCTGTTTTTT; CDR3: CASSSDRAWRGELFF
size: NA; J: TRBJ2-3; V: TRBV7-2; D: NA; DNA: TGTGCCAGCAGCTTATGGAAATGGGATACGCAGTATTTT; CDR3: CASSLWKWDTQYF
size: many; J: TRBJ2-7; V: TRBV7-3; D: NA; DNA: TGTGCCAGCAGTAGAGGACAAGCCTACGAGCAGTACTTC; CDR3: CASSRGQAYEQYF
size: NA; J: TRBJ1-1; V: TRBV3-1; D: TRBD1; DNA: TGTGCCAGCAGCCAAGGGGACAGACCGAACACTGAAGCTTTCTTT; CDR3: CASSQGDRPNTEAFF
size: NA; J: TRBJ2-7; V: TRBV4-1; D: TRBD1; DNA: TGCGCCAGCAGCCAAGCCGGGACAGGGAGTCCCTACGAGCAGTACTTC; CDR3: CASSQAGTGSPYEQYF
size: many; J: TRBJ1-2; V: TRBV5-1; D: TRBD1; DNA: TGCGCCAGCAGCTGGGGGACAGCTGACTATGGCTACACCTTC; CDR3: CASSWGTADYGYTF
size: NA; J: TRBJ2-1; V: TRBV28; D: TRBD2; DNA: TGTGCCAGCAGTCTTCCCGGGACTAGCGCGAACGAGCAGTTCTTC; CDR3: CASSLPGTSANEQFF
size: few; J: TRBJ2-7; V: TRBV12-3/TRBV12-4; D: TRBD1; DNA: TGTGCCAGCAGTTTTATCCCAGACAGGGGCGCCTACGAGCAGTACTTC; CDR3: CASSFIPDRGAYEQYF
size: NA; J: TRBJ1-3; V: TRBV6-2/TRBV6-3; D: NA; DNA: TGTGCCAGCAGTTACGCGGGGCTCGGAAACACCATATATTTT; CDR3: CASSYAGLGNTIYF
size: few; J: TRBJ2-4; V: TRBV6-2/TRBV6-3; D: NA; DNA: TGTGCCAGCAGTTACTCAGGTCAACTAGCCAAAAACATTCAGTACTTC; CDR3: CASSYSGQLAKNIQYF
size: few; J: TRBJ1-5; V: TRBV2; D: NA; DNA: TGTGCCAGCAGTGTGGGGGGGCCGAATCAGCCCCAGCATTTT; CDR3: CASSVGGPNQPQHF
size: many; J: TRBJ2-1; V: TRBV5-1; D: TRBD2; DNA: TGCGCCAGCAGCTTGGGTCTCGGGGGGGCCTACAATGAGCAGTTCTTC; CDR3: CASSLGLGGAYNEQFF
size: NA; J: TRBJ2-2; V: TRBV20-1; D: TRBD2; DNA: TGCAGTGCTAAGTGGGAGGGTGGCACCGGGGAGCTGTTTTTT; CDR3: CSAKWEGGTGELFF
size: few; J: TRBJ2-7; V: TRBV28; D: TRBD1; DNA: TGTGCCAGCAGTATCGGGACAGAATACGAGCAGTACTTC; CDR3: CASSIGTEYEQYF
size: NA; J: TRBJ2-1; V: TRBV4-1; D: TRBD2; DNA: TGCGCCAGCAGCCGCGGGGGGCCGGGACTAGTTTCAAATGAGCAGTTCTTC; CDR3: CASSRGGPGLVSNEQFF
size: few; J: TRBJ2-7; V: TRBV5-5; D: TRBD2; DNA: TGTGCCAGCAGCTCCGCCCCAGGACTAGCGGGAGGTTACGAGCAGTACTTC; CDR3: CASSSAPGLAGGYEQYF
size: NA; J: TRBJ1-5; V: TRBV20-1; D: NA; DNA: TGCAGTGCTATCGTGGGGTCTAATCAGCCCCAGCATTTT; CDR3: CSAIVGSNQPQHF
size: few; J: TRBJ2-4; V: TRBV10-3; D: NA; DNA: TGTGCCATCAGTGAGACCGGGACCGGGAGTTTGGCCAAAAACATTCAGTACTTC; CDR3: CAISETGTGSLAKNIQYF
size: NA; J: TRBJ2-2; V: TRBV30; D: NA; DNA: TGTGCCTGGAGTGCCACTAGAACATACAACACCGGGGAGCTGTTTTTT; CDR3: CAWSATRTYNTGELFF
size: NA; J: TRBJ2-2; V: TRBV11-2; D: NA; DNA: TGTGCCAGCAACTCCCGAGTAAGGTCGCGGGCCGGGGAGCTGTTTTTT; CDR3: CASNSRVRSRAGELFF
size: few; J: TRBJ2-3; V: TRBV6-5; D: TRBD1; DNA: TGTGCCAGCAGTACTTGGACAGGGCGAGAGTATTTT; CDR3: CASSTWTGREYF
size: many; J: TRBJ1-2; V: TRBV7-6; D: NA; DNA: TGTGCCAGCAGCTCCCATCGAGGGGTCCACTATGGCTACACCTTC; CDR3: CASSSHRGVHYGYTF
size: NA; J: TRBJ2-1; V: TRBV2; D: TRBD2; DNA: TGTGCCAGCAGGGGACTAGCGGGAGCCTACAATGAGCAGTTCTTC; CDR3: CASRGLAGAYNEQFF
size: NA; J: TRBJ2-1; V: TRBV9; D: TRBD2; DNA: TGTGCCAGCAGCGTCTCCGGGACTAGCGATGAGCAGTTCTTC; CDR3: CASSVSGTSDEQFF
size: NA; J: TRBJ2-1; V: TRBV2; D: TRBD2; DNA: TGTGCCAGCAGCGACCCGGGACTAGCGGGGGGGTCGGGTTGGGAGCAGTTCTTC; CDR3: CASSDPGLAGGSGWEQFF
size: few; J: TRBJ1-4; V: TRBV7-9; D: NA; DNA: TGTGCCAGCAGCTCATTACAGGGTTCGGGGGAAAAACTGTTTTTT; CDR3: CASSSLQGSGEKLFF
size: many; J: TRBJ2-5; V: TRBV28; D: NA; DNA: TGTGCCAGCAGTTTCCCCGGTGAGACCCAGTACTTC; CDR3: CASSFPGETQYF
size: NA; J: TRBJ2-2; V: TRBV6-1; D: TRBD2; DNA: TGTACCAGCAGCCGTAGATGGAGATTGGCGGGGGCGAACACCGGGGAGCTGTTTTTT; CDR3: CTSSRRWRLAGANTGELFF
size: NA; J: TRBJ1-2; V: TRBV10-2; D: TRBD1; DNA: TGCGCCAGCAGTGGAAAGACAGGGACCACGACCTTCTATGGCTACACCTTC; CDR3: CASSGKTGTTTFYGYTF
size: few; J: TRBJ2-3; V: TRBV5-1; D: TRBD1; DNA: TGCGCCAGCAGCCACGACAGGGACCCAGATACGCAGTATTTT; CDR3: CASSHDRDPDTQYF
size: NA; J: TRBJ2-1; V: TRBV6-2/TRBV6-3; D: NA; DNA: TGTGCCAGCAGAGCGGACGGGAACAATGAGAAGTTCTTC; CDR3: CASRADGNNEKFF
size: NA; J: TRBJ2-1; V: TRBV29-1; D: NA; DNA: TGCAGCGTTGCAAGGGGTTTATACAATGAGCAGTTCTTC; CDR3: CSVARGLYNEQFF
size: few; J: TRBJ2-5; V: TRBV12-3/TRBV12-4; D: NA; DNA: TGTGCCAGCACCATGGGGATCAAAGAGACCCAGTACTTC; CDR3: CASTMGIKETQYF
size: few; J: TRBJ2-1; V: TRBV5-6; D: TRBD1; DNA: TGTGCCAGCAGCACCGGACAGGAGAGGGGCAATGAGCAGTTCTTC; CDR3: CASSTGQERGNEQFF
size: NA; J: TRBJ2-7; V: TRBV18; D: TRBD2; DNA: TGTGCCAGCTCACCCCTGGCAGGCGGGAGAGGTGTCTACGAGCAGTACTTC; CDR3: CASSPLAGGRGVYEQYF
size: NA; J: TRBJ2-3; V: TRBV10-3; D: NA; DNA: TGTGCCATTGGACGAGGCTGGACCGACACAGATACGCAGTATTTT; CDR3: CAIGRGWTDTDTQYF
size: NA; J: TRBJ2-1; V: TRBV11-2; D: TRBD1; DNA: TGTGCCAGCAGCCGAATCGGACAGGGGACGATTAGCTCCTACAATGAGCAGTTCTTC; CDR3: CASSRIGQGTISSYNEQFF
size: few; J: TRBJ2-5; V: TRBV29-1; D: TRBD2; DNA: TGCAGCGTCAGCGGGAGGGGGGGGCCCCAAGAGACCCAGTACTTC; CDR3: CSVSGRGGPQETQYF
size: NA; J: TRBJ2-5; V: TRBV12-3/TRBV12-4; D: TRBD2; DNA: TGTGCCAGCAAATACCGGGGGGTCGGGGAGACCCAGTACTTC; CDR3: CASKYRGVGETQYF
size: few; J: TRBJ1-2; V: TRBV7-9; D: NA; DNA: TGTGCCAGCAGATCGGTTGAGGTCTATTATGGCTACACCTTC; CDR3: CASRSVEVYYGYTF